The rows below give T cell receptor beta chains drawn from one sample of a study of CD8+CD57+ T cells in acquired aplastic anemia. TCRdb reanalysed the reads using MiXCR and keeps one entry per CDR3 protein. The table shows hundreds of thousands of distinct CDR3 sequences, with around 82% occurring only once. Sequenced material: sorted CD4+, CD8+, or CD8+CD57+ T cells (not recorded which) from PBMCs. Receptor source: a human donor with aplastic anemia. Both conserved end residues are part of each CDR3. D genes are given only for firm matches. Clone size, where shown, is once, few, many, or a class for clones that have expanded.

CDR3 | DNA | J | size | V | D
CASSLSSGNTQYF | TGTGCCAGCAGCTTATCGTCCGGGAATACGCAGTATTTT | TRBJ2-3 | . | TRBV11-2 | .
CASGVAGNMHNEAFF | TGTGCCAGCGGAGTAGCTGGGAACATGCACAACGAAGCTTTCTTT | TRBJ1-1 | . | TRBV9 | .
CASSDGGDTQQFF | TGTGCCAGCAGCGACGGGGGGGATACGCAGCAGTTCTTC | TRBJ2-1 | . | TRBV2 | TRBD2
CAISDERGGGTEAFF | TGTGCCATCAGTGATGAGCGGGGGGGGGGCACTGAAGCTTTCTTC | TRBJ1-1 | . | TRBV10-3 | .
CASSNSRPAGELFF | TGTGCCAGTAGTAATAGCAGACCTGCCGGGGAGCTGTTTTTT | TRBJ2-2 | . | TRBV19 | .
CASSLERSRAAEQYF | TGTGCCAGCAGCTTAGAGCGCTCCCGAGCGGCCGAGCAGTACTTC | TRBJ2-7 | . | TRBV7-8 | .
CSSGEFVTDEQYF | TGTAGCAGCGGTGAATTTGTGACAGACGAGCAGTACTTC | TRBJ2-7 | . | TRBV25-1 | .
CASGVAGRDTEYF | TGTGCCAGCGGCGTAGCGGGTAGAGACACGGAGTATTTC | TRBJ2-3 | . | TRBV7-9 | TRBD2
CATSDPGPAQIPSILVF | . | TRBJ1-4 | once | TRBV24-1 | .
CASSSVDRGNTEAFF | TGTGCCAGCAGCTCAGTCGACAGAGGGAACACTGAAGCTTTCTTT | TRBJ1-1 | . | TRBV11-2 | .
CASSFPGGPDTQYRGAVF | TGTGCCAGCAGCTTCCCGGGAGGGCCCGATACGCAGTACCGGGGAGCTGTTTTT | TRBJ2-2 | . | TRBV7-8 | TRBD2
CASGFQPTDTQYF | TGTGCCAGCGGCTTTCAGCCAACAGATACGCAGTATTTT | TRBJ2-3 | . | TRBV7-8 | .
CASSLERPSTTTPFF | TGTGCCAGCAGCTTAGAGCGGCCGAGCACAACTACGCCTTTCTTT | TRBJ1-1 | . | TRBV9 | .
CASSLPAGPDTQCF | TGTGCCAGCTCCTTACCGGCAGGTCCCGATACACAGTGTTTT | TRBJ2-3 | . | TRBV7-3 | .
CASSTDRGQNEQYF | TGTGCCAGTTCCACCGACAGGGGGCAAAACGAGCAGTACTTC | TRBJ2-7 | few | TRBV25-1 | TRBD1
CASSITSGRVDTQYF | TGTGCCAGCAGCATCACTAGCGGGAGGGTAGATACGCAGTATTTT | TRBJ2-3 | . | TRBV7-2 | TRBD2
CSASLGETQYF | TGCAGTGCTAGCTTGGGAGAGACCCAGTACTTC | TRBJ2-5 | . | TRBV20-1 | .
CASRDGGGHAQHF | TGTGCCAGCAGGGACGGGGGAGGACACGCTCAGCATTTT | TRBJ1-5 | . | TRBV7-8 | .
CASSGKVNSPLHF | TGTGCCAGTAGTGGCAAAGTTAATTCACCCCTCCACTTT | TRBJ1-6 | . | TRBV19 | .
CAYEVAAYQEIGRF | TGTGCCTACGAGGTAGCGGCGTATCAAGAGATCGGAAGATTT | TRBJ2-3 | . | TRBV7-9 | .
CSVSSRNTEAFF | TGCAGTGTGTCTTCCAGGAACACTGAAGCTTTCTTT | TRBJ1-1 | . | TRBV20-1 | .
CASRWGPSTGELFF | TGTGCCAGTAGATGGGGGCCGAGTACCGGGGAGCTGTTTTTT | TRBJ2-2 | . | TRBV19 | .
CATSGRGLAYEQYTF | TGTGCCACCAGCGGCCGGGGCCTAGCCTACGAGCAGTACACCTTC | TRBJ1-2 | . | TRBV9 | .
CASSTLQETQYFGELFF | . | TRBJ2-2 | . | TRBV7-6 | .
CASSLVARSKDEAFF | TGTGCCAGCAGCTTAGTCGCCCGGTCGAAGGATGAAGCTTTCTTT | TRBJ1-1 | . | TRBV9 | .
CATSRGSEHYEQYF | TGTGCCACCAGCAGAGGCAGCGAGCACTACGAGCAGTACTTC | TRBJ2-7 | . | TRBV15 | .
CATRRGGTHKQYF | TGTGCCACCAGGAGAGGCGGCACACATAAGCAGTATTTT | TRBJ2-3 | . | TRBV15 | .
CASRVGGRGGRDF | TGTGCCAGCAGGGTCGGGGGAAGAGGGGGGCGCGATTTT | TRBJ2-3 | . | TRBV7-9 | .
CARSLARGNEQFF | TGTGCCAGAAGCTTAGCGAGGGGGAATGAGCAGTTCTTC | TRBJ2-1 | . | TRBV7-2 | .
CATSRPRHTQYF | TGTGCCACCAGCAGACCTAGGCACACGCAGTATTTT | TRBJ2-3 | few | TRBV15 | .
CASSLAGGSGTQDFAF | TGTGCCAGCAGCTTAGCGGGAGGTTCCGGTACGCAGGACTTTGCTTTC | TRBJ2-6 | . | TRBV7-8 | .
CASSLQVSTDTHF | TGTGCCAGCAGCCTACAGGTGAGCACTGATACTCACTTT | TRBJ1-1 | . | TRBV7-8 | .
CASRGGEASSNEQFF | TGTGCCAGCAGGGGGGGAGAGGCTTCTTCCAATGAGCAGTTCTTC | TRBJ2-1 | . | TRBV5-6 | .
CSAPDSLNTEAFF | TGCAGTGCTCCGGACAGTTTGAACACTGAAGCTTTCTTT | TRBJ1-1 | . | TRBV20-1 | .
CSATRGRKNTEAFF | TGCAGTGCCACGCGGGGACGCAAGAACACTGAAGCTTTCTTT | TRBJ1-1 | . | TRBV20-1 | .
CASSRTGNRNTEAFF | TGTGCCAGCAGCCGGACGGGGAATAGGAACACTGAAGCTTTCTTT | TRBJ1-1 | . | TRBV11-1 | .
CASSLFTGGTYKAFF | TGTGCCAGCAGCTTATTTACGGGGGGAACCTACAAAGCTTTCTTT | TRBJ1-1 | . | TRBV7-6 | .
CASSLTIAPDTQYF | TGTGCCAGCAGCTTAACTATCGCTCCAGATACGCAGTATTTT | TRBJ2-3 | . | TRBV5-4 | .
CASTSARGSQETQYF | TGTGCCAGCACCAGTGCACGGGGGTCTCAAGAGACCCAGTACTTC | TRBJ2-5 | . | TRBV9 | .
CATSQGIEQYF | TGTGCCACCAGCCAGGGCATCGAGCAGTACTTC | TRBJ2-7 | . | TRBV15 | .
CASSFERRGGTEYF | TGTGCCAGCAGCTTTGAAAGAAGAGGGGGTACGGAGTATTTT | TRBJ2-3 | . | TRBV7-3 | .
CASSGRGGANAEAFF | TGTGCCAGCAGTGGGAGGGGGGGGGCGAACGCTGAAGCTTTCTTT | TRBJ1-1 | . | TRBV7-3 | .
CATSGDDRASTDTQYF | TGTGCCACCAGCGGAGACGACAGGGCTAGCACAGATACGCAGTATTTT | TRBJ2-3 | . | TRBV15 | TRBD1
CSASKSSNSPLHF | TGCAGTGCTAGTAAGTCGAGTAATTCACCCCTCCACTTT | TRBJ1-6 | . | TRBV20-1 | .
CASSLGLPRGGTEAFF | TGTGCCAGCAGCTTAGGGCTCCCCCGGGGAGGAACTGAAGCTTTCTTT | TRBJ1-1 | . | TRBV7-3 | .
CATSEYPGEQFF | TGTGCCACCAGTGAATACCCAGGCGAGCAGTTCTTC | TRBJ2-1 | . | TRBV24-1 | .
CASSSLQGFSGANVLTF | TGTGCCAGCAGCTCGCTACAGGGTTTCTCTGGGGCCAACGTCCTGACTTTC | TRBJ2-6 | . | TRBV11-2 | .
CASSYVRGPDTQYF | TGTGCCAGCAGTTACGTGCGGGGTCCCGATACGCAGTATTTT | TRBJ2-3 | . | TRBV6-6 | .
CASSVISGVNTEASF | TGTGCCAGCAGCGTTATCTCAGGGGTGAACACTGAAGCTTCCTTT | TRBJ1-1 | . | TRBV9 | .
CASSPSGTSGAPQF | TGTGCCAGCAGCCCATCGGGGACTTCGGGAGCGCCCCAGTTT | TRBJ2-3 | . | TRBV7-3 | .
CASSVKRSGEKLEQFF | TGTGCCAGCAGCGTTAAAAGGAGCGGGGAGAAACTTGAGCAGTTCTTC | TRBJ2-1 | . | TRBV9 | TRBD2
CASSLQPGGPNAGELFF | TGCGCCAGCAGCCTCCAACCCGGGGGGCCGAACGCCGGGGAGCTGTTTTTT | TRBJ2-2 | . | TRBV7-9 | .
CASSLQSSGGSTEQFF | TGTGCCAGCAGCTTGCAAAGCAGCGGGGGGAGCACTGAGCAGTTCTTC | TRBJ2-1 | . | TRBV7-9 | TRBD2